This entry is about one T cell receptor (beta chain). The germline gives CDR1 SGHAT, CDR2 FQNNGV. The CDR3 spans 15 residues. The V end was cut by 5 bases, the J end by 8 bases, with 19 bases between. This entry comes from a study of Ad26.COV2.S vaccination and SARS-CoV-2 variants. Using immunoSEQ multiplex PCR, the repertoire was profiled, and TCRdb retains in-frame clones only, with some absent. The sample consists of roughly 380,000 clones, about 91% of them appearing once. Sequenced material: peripheral blood, taken after recovery from COVID-19. The sequence came from a human donor who had recovered from COVID-19. The rearrangement links TRBV11-2 to TRBJ1-3, with TRBD1 as a possible D gene (5 bases). For the CDR3, the DNA is TGTGCCAGCAGCCCACCGGGACGGATCGGGGACACCATATATTTT. Protein sequence: CASSPPGRIGDTIYF.